These 23 T cell receptor beta chains were all obtained from the same sample, sequenced in a study of memory CD4+ T cells and cytomegalovirus serostatus. Profiling relied on immunoSEQ multiplex PCR, and the TCRdb table lists in-frame clones only, not all of them. The repertoire holds around 40,000 clones, around 78% seen once, with 0.6% to 0.95% in the top ten. The sort gate was single viable CD3+CD4+CD8-CD45RO+ cells for memory CD4+ T cells. Sample: memory CD4+ T cells from blood. These receptors came from an adult in good health and CMV-seronegative.

The DNA for the CDR3 is TGTGCCAGCAGAGAGAAGCACGGTTTAGGGCAGCCCCAGCATTTT. Its translation: CASREKHGLGQPQHF. V is TRBV27 and J is TRBJ1-5, with unresolved D. Trimming pared 6 bases from V and 7 bases from J, leaving 19 bases between. The CDR3 is made up of 15 amino acids. Germline-derived CDR1 and CDR2 are MNHEY and SMNVEV (reference sequence).

The chain combines TRBV6-6 with TRBJ2-7; D is unresolved. There are 12 residues in the CDR3. Trimming shortened V by 5 bases and J by 2 bases, and 7 bases separated the two germline ends. CDR1 is MNHNY and CDR2 is SVGAGI in the germline V gene (reference sequence). CDR3 sequence: CASSRNPYEQYF. Written as DNA, the CDR3 is TGTGCCAGCAGTAGGAACCCCTACGAGCAGTACTTC.

The chain joins TRBV30 to TRBJ2-5, with D perhaps given as TRBD1 or TRBD2 (6 bases each). V was cut by 3 bases and J by 2 bases, with 10 bases left in between. Germline V gene sequence: CDR1 GTSNPN, CDR2 SVGIG (reference sequence). This CDR3 region has 13 residues. The CDR3 nucleotides are TGTGCCTGGAGGGGGGGCTATCAAGAGACCCAGTACTTC. Its translation is CAWRGGYQETQYF. The complete variable domain, with remaining parts taken from reference TRBV30 and TRBJ2-5, reads SQTIHQWPATLVQPVGSPLSLECTVEGTSNPNLYWYRQAAGRGLQLLFYSVGIGQISSEVPQNLSASRPQDRQFILSSKKLLLSDSGFYLCAWRGGYQETQYFGPGTRLLVL.

V is TRBV7-2 and J is TRBJ2-7; 7 positions match TRBD1. V shed 3 bases, J shed 1 base, and the junction held 3 bases outside the gene matches. This CDR3 is 14 amino acids long. In germline, CDR1 is SGHTA, CDR2 FQGNSA. DNA for the CDR3: TGTGCCAGCAGCTTCGTGGGACAGTCCTACGAGCAGTACTTC. It specifies CASSFVGQSYEQYF. The full variable domain, with the rest looked up from reference TRBV7-2 and TRBJ2-7, is GAGVSQSPSNKVTEKGKDVELRCDPISGHTALYWYRQSLGQGLEFLIYFQGNSAPDKSGLPSDRFSAERTGGSVSTLTIQRTQQEDSAVYLCASSFVGQSYEQYFGPGTRLTVT.

The chain is built from TRBV18 and TRBJ1-2, with 7 bases lining up with TRBD1. V shed 4 bases and J 6 bases; nucleotides not matched to a gene: 5. Per germline, CDR1 KGHSH and CDR2 LQKENI. The CDR3 contains 13 residues. The DNA for the CDR3 is TGTGCCAGCTCACTCACAGGGGATGATGGCTACACCTTC. This translates into CASSLTGDDGYTF.

This clone was seen once. V is TRBV19 and J is TRBJ1-1; the D gene is possibly TRBD1 (5 bases). This CDR3 has 14 residues. CDR1 LNHDA and CDR2 SQIVND come from the germline V gene (reference sequence). Trimming removed 4 bases from V and 4 bases from J, with 13 bases in between. The CDR3, as DNA: TGTGCCAGTAGTACCCGGGACGGCCCCACTGAAGCTTTCTTT. Protein sequence: CASSTRDGPTEAFF.

This sequence joins TRBV7-2 and TRBJ1-6, with D tentatively TRBD1 (5 bases). Germline lookup yields CDR1 SGHTA and CDR2 FQGNSA. This CDR3 comprises 14 residues. V dropped 5 bases and J dropped 7 bases, with 12 bases sitting between them. CDR3 nucleotide sequence: TGTGCCAGCAGCCCCCGGCGGGACAATTCACCCCTCCACTTT. Amino acids: CASSPRRDNSPLHF.

CDR3 coding DNA: TGTGCCAGCAGCAAAGGGGGAAGGGGATGCCAAGAGACCCAGTACTTC. It is translated as CASSKGGRGCQETQYF. This chain uses TRBV21-1 with TRBJ2-5; the DNA was not used to check the table's D call, TRBD1. TRBV21-1 constitutes a pseudogene. This CDR3 has 16 amino acids.

The chain combines TRBV29-1 with TRBJ1-1; D uncertain. The V and J ends lost 7 bases and 0 bases respectively, with 12 bases between them. The CDR3 sequence is 13 residues long. Germline CDR1 SQVTM, CDR2 ANQGSEA. The CDR3 nucleotides are TGCAGCGCCACTTCGCCCTTGAACACTGAAGCTTTCTTT. The encoded protein is CSATSPLNTEAFF.

This clone was seen a single time. This chain connects TRBV6-6 to TRBJ1-5; D remains ambiguous. The CDR3 extends over 14 amino acids. In germline, CDR1 is MNHNY, CDR2 SVGAGI (reference sequence). The V end was cut by 4 bases, the J end by 0 bases, with 7 bases between. In nucleotides, the CDR3 is TGTGCCAGCAGTTTTGGGATTAGCAATCAGCCCCAGCATTTT. It codes for CASSFGISNQPQHF.

The count of this clone is one. This rearrangement joins TRBV29-1 to TRBJ1-1; 11 bases line up with TRBD1. The CDR3 has 14 residues. V lost 7 bases to trimming and J lost 3 bases; unmatched junction nucleotides: 7. CDR1 is SQVTM and CDR2 is ANQGSEA in the germline V gene. The CDR3 DNA reads TGCAGCGCCGATGGGACAGGGGGGTACACTGAAGCTTTCTTT. Amino acid sequence: CSADGTGGYTEAFF.

The chain links TRBV7-2 to TRBJ1-4; weak D call: TRBD1 (5 bases). This CDR3 has 15 residues. The germline V gene encodes CDR1 SGHTA and CDR2 FQGNSA. The V and J ends lost 5 bases and 4 bases respectively, with 14 bases between them. In DNA form, the CDR3 reads TGTGCCAGCAGCCCAGGAGACAGTGATAATGAAAAACTGTTTTTT. Translated, it gives CASSPGDSDNEKLFF. Variable domain in full (rest from reference TRBV7-2 and TRBJ1-4): GAGVSQSPSNKVTEKGKDVELRCDPISGHTALYWYRQSLGQGLEFLIYFQGNSAPDKSGLPSDRFSAERTGGSVSTLTIQRTQQEDSAVYLCASSPGDSDNEKLFFGSGTQLSVL.

This chain connects TRBV10-3 to TRBJ1-1; weak D call: TRBD1 (6 bases). The ends were cut back, 2 bases at V and 9 bases at J, with 10 bases in the middle. Germline V lookup: CDR1 ENHRY, CDR2 SYGVKD. The CDR3 consists of 12 residues. CDR3 sequence: CAISEDRTQAFF. The CDR3 DNA reads TGTGCCATCAGTGAGGACAGGACGCAAGCTTTCTTT.

This clone was seen a few times. J is TRBJ1-1 and V is TRBV18; D might be TRBD1 (6 bases). This CDR3 has 15 amino acids. Germline V gives CDR1 KGHSH, CDR2 LQKENI. Between the trimmed V and J ends, which lost 4 bases and 1 base, there was a span of 13 bases. The CDR3 DNA is TGTGCCAGCTCACGAGGGGGGACAAGGAACACTGAAGCTTTCTTT. Its protein is CASSRGGTRNTEAFF.

The J gene is TRBJ2-3, the V gene TRBV11-3; D remains unclear. V shed 2 bases and J shed 0 bases, with 3 bases lying between them. This CDR3 region has 13 residues. Germline V gene sequence: CDR1 SGHNT, CDR2 YENEEA. CDR3 DNA sequence: TGTGCCAGCAGCTTACAAAGCACAGATACGCAGTATTTT. Residues: CASSLQSTDTQYF.

The chain joins TRBV14 to TRBJ2-5; TRBD2 matches 9 bases. Looked up from germline, CDR1 is SGHDN and CDR2 is FVKESK. This CDR3 is built from 17 residues. After removal of 1 base from V and 2 bases from J, the junction contained 8 bases not matched to a gene. In nucleotides, the CDR3 is TGTGCCAGCAGCCAAGTGGCGACTAGCGGTATTCAAGAGACCCAGTACTTC. Translation: CASSQVATSGIQETQYF. Supplemented by reference TRBV14 and TRBJ2-5, the full variable domain reads EAGVTQFPSHSVIEKGQTVTLRCDPISGHDNLYWYRRVMGKEIKFLLHFVKESKQDESGMPNNRFLAERTGGTYSTLKVQPAELEDSGVYFCASSQVATSGIQETQYFGPGTRLLVL.

The chain employs TRBV15 and TRBJ1-6; TRBD1 agrees at 9 bases. Germline CDR1 and CDR2: LNHNV and YYDKDF (reference sequence). The CDR3 is made up of 16 amino acids. The V segment lost 3 bases and the J segment 7 bases; nucleotides outside the gene matches: 7. CDR3 region: CATSRGPDRGNSPLHF. In nucleotides, the CDR3 is TGTGCCACCAGCAGGGGGCCTGACAGGGGGAATTCACCCCTCCACTTT.

This chain uses TRBV27 with TRBJ1-2; D is uncertain. The CDR3 runs to 15 residues. V lost 2 bases and J lost 0, with 10 bases in between. Germline loops: CDR1 MNHEY, CDR2 SMNVEV (reference sequence). The DNA of the CDR3 is TGTGCCAGCAGTTTAGGGGTCGGGCCTAACTATGGCTACACCTTC. Encoded protein: CASSLGVGPNYGYTF.

This chain joins TRBV5-1 and TRBJ2-5, with a weak D call TRBD2 (6 bases). Trimming took off 1 base at V and 5 bases at J, with 12 bases between the two ends. Germline V CDR1 and CDR2: SGHRS, YFSETQ. The CDR3 sequence is 14 residues long. The DNA of the CDR3 is TGCGCCAGCAGCTTGATTTCGGGGGACGAGACCCAGTACTTC. It encodes CASSLISGDETQYF.

The table lists this clone with a few counts. The gene calls are TRBV5-4 and TRBJ1-6, with a tentative D call TRBD1 (6 bases). The CDR3 covers 16 residues. V shed 4 bases and J shed 7 bases, with 18 bases lying between them. Germline lookup yields CDR1 SGHNT and CDR2 YYREEE (reference sequence). DNA for the CDR3: TGTGCCAGCAGCATAGGGGGACTCCGGGGGAATTCACCCCTCCACTTT. The encoded protein is CASSIGGLRGNSPLHF.

The chain links TRBV5-6 to TRBJ1-2; 9 nucleotides match TRBD1. The length of the CDR3 is 13 residues. Germline V gene sequence: CDR1 SGHDT, CDR2 YYEEEE. J lost 5 bases, V lost 4 bases, and 3 bases had no gene match. The chain's CDR3 is CASSAGQGYGYTF. DNA of the CDR3: TGTGCCAGCAGCGCCGGACAGGGGTATGGCTACACCTTC.

The rearrangement links TRBV14 to TRBJ2-3, with TRBD1 matching 7 bases. J lost 0 bases, V lost 5 bases, and 2 bases had no gene match. This CDR3 is 14 amino acids long. Germline CDR1 reads SGHDN; CDR2 reads FVKESK. For the CDR3, the DNA is TGTGCCAGCAGCAAACAGGGGAGCACAGATACGCAGTATTTT. It encodes CASSKQGSTDTQYF.

The rearrangement links TRBV10-3 to TRBJ1-2, with 7 bases aligning to TRBD1. CDR1 ENHRY and CDR2 SYGVKD come from the germline V gene. The CDR3 runs to 12 residues. Trimming removed 9 bases from V and 4 bases from J; junction bases left unmatched: 5. The CDR3 reads CAIRTGGYGYTF. The CDR3 DNA sequence: TGTGCCATAAGGACAGGAGGCTATGGCTACACCTTC.